This is a list of T cell receptor beta chains from one sample in a study of CD8+ T cells in alopecia areata. The method was immunoSEQ multiplex PCR; TCRdb's version includes in-frame clones alone and lacks a portion of them. Of 110,000 or so clones in the sample, 50% to 65% were seen once. The sequencing here drew on CD4+ T cells sorted from blood, taken at week 24, from a patient treated with tofacitinib. The receptors were gathered from a human donor with alopecia areata. CDR3s include the opening cysteine and the closing phenylalanine or tryptophan. The D gene is left open where the match is weak. Some rows mark clone size as missing; the rest say once, few, many or name a class of expanded clone.

TRBJ2-1,.,.,TRBV11-3,TGTGCCAGCAGCTTAGAGGCTAGCTCCTACAATGAGCAGTTCTTC,CASSLEASSYNEQFF
TRBJ1-3,.,.,TRBV30,TGTGCCTGGAGTACTGGAAACACCATATATTTT,CAWSTGNTIYF
TRBJ2-5,.,TRBD2,TRBV9,TGTGCCAGCAGCAGAGGTGGACTAGCGGGGTTCCAAGAGACCCAGTACTTC,CASSRGGLAGFQETQYF
TRBJ2-4,.,.,TRBV29-1,TGCAGCGTTGAACGGTGGACCAAAAACATTCAGTACTTC,CSVERWTKNIQYF
TRBJ1-1,.,TRBD1,TRBV29-1,TGCAGCGGACGGACAGGGAATGAAGCTTTCTTT,CSGRTGNEAFF
TRBJ1-1,few,.,TRBV4-3,TGCGCCAGCAGCCAAGATCACCTCGGGGGTTCCGCTGAAGCTTTCTTT,CASSQDHLGGSAEAFF
TRBJ2-5,.,.,TRBV6-5,TGTGCCAGCAGTTCCCCAGGCCAAGAGACCCAGTACTTC,CASSSPGQETQYF
TRBJ2-7,.,.,TRBV6-5,TGTGCCAGCACTCGACAGGGAGGCTCCTACGAGCAGTACTTC,CASTRQGGSYEQYF
TRBJ1-3,.,.,TRBV29-1,TGCAGCGTCGGGAGCTCTGGAAACACCATATATTTT,CSVGSSGNTIYF
TRBJ2-2,.,TRBD2,TRBV29-1,TGCAGCGTTGGGACTAGCCGTCCCGGGGAGCTGTTTTTT,CSVGTSRPGELFF
TRBJ2-7,.,TRBD1,TRBV7-9,TGTGCCAGCAGCCCTCGACAGGGCTCCTACGAGCAGTACTTC,CASSPRQGSYEQYF
TRBJ2-5,few,.,TRBV29-1,TGCAGCGTTGAAATGGGGGGTGGAGAGACCCAGTACTTC,CSVEMGGGETQYF
TRBJ2-1,.,TRBD2,TRBV2,TGTGCCAGCAGGCTCTTGGGGGGGAGGCTAAATGAGCAGTTCTTC,CASRLLGGRLNEQFF
TRBJ2-7,.,.,TRBV7-2,TGTGCCAGCAGCCTGGCGGGCCACGAGCAGTACTTC,CASSLAGHEQYF
TRBJ2-5,.,TRBD1,TRBV27,TGTGCCAGCAGTTCTTCCGGGACAGGGATGTCCCAGTACTTC,CASSSSGTGMSQYF
TRBJ2-2,.,.,TRBV30,TGTGCCTGGAGTGTACAAGGGGAGCTGTTTTTT,CAWSVQGELFF
TRBJ1-5,few,TRBD1,TRBV7-2,TGTGCCAGCAGCCCTGCTCGGACAGGCAGCAATCAGCCCCAGCATTTT,CASSPARTGSNQPQHF
TRBJ2-7,.,.,TRBV23-1,TGCGCCAGTCCACCCTACGAGCAGTACTTC,CASPPYEQYF
TRBJ2-2,.,.,TRBV4-3,TGCGCCAGCAGCCAAGACCGACGGGGTTCCGGGGAGCTGTTTTTT,CASSQDRRGSGELFF
TRBJ2-1,.,.,TRBV7-2,TGTGCCAGCAGCTTAGGGGGGCCTTACAATGAGCAGTTCTTC,CASSLGGPYNEQFF
TRBJ1-5,.,TRBD1,TRBV5-6,TGTGCCAGCAGCTACGGACAGGGGGCCAGCAATCAGCCCCAGCATTTT,CASSYGQGASNQPQHF
TRBJ2-6,.,.,TRBV7-2,TGTGCCAGCAGCGCTACCGGGGCCAACGTCCTGACTTTC,CASSATGANVLTF
TRBJ2-7,few,.,TRBV5-6,TGTGCCAGCAGCTTGTTCCGGGAGCAGTACTTC,CASSLFREQYF
TRBJ1-1,.,.,TRBV5-1,TGCGCCAGCAGCTTGGCCTCGACAGGCACTGAAGCTTTCTTT,CASSLASTGTEAFF